This T cell receptor (beta chain) derives from a study of T cell responses to AZD1222 COVID-19 vaccine. With regard to this clone: Its antigen is as yet unknown.

Study outcomes and limitations: The study sampled repertoires only after the peak T cell response. The donors showed a predominance of white British ancestry and of females, with possible underestimation of clonal diversity.

Some clones are missing from TCRdb's copy, which holds only in-frame ones; the method was immunoSEQ multiplex PCR. The table has nearly 200,000 clones, over 85% seen once. This CDR3 spans 16 amino acids. Germline CDR1 is SGHTA and CDR2 is FQGTGA. The trim removed 5 bases at V and 4 bases at J, leaving 13 bases unmatched. The chain uses TRBV7-3 and TRBJ2-7; 8 bases line up with TRBD1. The sequenced sample was peripheral blood, obtained 28 days after the second AZD1222 dose. The TCR was taken from an adult who received the AZD1222 COVID-19 vaccine. As DNA, the CDR3 is TGTGCCAGCAGCACGCCCTCCCGGGACAGGATTTACGAGCAGTACTTC. It encodes CASSTPSRDRIYEQYF.